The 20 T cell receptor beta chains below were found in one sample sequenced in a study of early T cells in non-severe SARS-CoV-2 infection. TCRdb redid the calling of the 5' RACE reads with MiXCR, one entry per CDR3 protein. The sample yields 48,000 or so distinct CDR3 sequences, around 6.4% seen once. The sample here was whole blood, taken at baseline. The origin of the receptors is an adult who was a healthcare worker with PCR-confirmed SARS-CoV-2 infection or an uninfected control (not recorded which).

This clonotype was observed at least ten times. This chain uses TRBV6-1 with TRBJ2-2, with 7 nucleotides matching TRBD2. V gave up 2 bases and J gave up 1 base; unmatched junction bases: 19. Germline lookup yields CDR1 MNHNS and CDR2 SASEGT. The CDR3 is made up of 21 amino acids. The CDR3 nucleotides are TGTGCCAGCAGTGAACGACCAAGACGGCTGGGAGGGCCTCTGAACACCGGGGAGCTGTTTTTT. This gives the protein CASSERPRRLGGPLNTGELFF.

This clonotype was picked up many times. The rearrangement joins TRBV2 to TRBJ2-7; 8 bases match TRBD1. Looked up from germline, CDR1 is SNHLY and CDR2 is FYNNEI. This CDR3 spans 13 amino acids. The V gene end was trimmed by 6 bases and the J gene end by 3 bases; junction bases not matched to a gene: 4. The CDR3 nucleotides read TGTGCCAGCAGAGGACAGGGTCGCTACGAGCAGTACTTC. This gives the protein CASRGQGRYEQYF.

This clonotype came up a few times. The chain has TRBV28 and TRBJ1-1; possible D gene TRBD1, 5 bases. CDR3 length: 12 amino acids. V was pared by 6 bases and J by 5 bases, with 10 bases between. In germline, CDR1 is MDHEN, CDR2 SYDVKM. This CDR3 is CASSSGTTEAFF. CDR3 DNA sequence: TGTGCCAGCAGCTCAGGGACGACTGAAGCTTTCTTT.

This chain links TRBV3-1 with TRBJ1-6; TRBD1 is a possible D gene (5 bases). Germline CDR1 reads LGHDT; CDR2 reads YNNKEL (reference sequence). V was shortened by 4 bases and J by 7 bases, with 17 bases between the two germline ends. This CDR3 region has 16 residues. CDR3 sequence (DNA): TGTGCCAGCAGCCCGGCCGGGACCACCAGAAATTCACCCCTCCACTTT. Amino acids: CASSPAGTTRNSPLHF.

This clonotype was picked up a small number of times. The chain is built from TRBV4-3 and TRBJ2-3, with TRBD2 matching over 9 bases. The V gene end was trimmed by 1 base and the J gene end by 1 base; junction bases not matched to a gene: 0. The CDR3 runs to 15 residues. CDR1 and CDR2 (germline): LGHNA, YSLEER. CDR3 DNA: TGCGCCAGCAGCCAAGCTAGCGGGGGCACAGATACGCAGTATTTT. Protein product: CASSQASGGTDTQYF.

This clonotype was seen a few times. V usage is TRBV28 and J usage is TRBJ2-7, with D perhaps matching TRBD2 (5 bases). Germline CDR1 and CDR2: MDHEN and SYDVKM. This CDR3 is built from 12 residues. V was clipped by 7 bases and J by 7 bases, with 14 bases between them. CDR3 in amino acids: CASTTLPGEQYF. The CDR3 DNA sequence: TGTGCCAGCACCACCCTTCCGGGGGAGCAGTACTTC.

CDR3: CASSLARGNQPQHF. The CDR3 DNA reads TGTGCCAGCAGCTTAGCACGGGGGAATCAGCCCCAGCATTTT. This chain uses TRBV7-9 with TRBJ1-5; possibly TRBD1 for D (5 bases). The germline V gene has CDR1 SEHNR and CDR2 FQNEAQ (reference sequence). CDR3 length equals 14 residues. Trimming took 0 bases from V and 4 from J, leaving 7 bases between them.

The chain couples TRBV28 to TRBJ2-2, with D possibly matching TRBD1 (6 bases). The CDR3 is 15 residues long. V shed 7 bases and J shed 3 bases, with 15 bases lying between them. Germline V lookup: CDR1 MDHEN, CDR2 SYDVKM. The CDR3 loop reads CASIGGGRYTGELFF. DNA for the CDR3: TGTGCCAGCATTGGGGGCGGCAGGTACACCGGGGAGCTGTTTTTT.

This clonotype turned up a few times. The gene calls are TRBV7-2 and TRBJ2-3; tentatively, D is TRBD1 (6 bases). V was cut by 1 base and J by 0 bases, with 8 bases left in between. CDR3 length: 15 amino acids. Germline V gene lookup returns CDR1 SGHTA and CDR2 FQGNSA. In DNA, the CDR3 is TGTGCCAGCAGCTTAGAGGGGGAGAGCACAGATACGCAGTATTTT. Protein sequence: CASSLEGESTDTQYF.

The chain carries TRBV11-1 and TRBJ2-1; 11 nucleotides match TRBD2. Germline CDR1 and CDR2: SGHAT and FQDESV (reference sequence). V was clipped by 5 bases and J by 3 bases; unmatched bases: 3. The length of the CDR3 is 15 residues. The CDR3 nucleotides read TGTGCCAGCAGCGAGGGACTAGCGGACTACAATGAGCAGTTCTTC. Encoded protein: CASSEGLADYNEQFF. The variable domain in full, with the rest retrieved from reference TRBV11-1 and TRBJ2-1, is EAEVAQSPRYKITEKSQAVAFWCDPISGHATLYWYRQILGQGPELLVQFQDESVVDDSQLPKDRFSAERLKGVDSTLKIQPAELGDSAMYLCASSEGLADYNEQFFGPGTRLTVL.

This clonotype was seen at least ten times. The CDR3 DNA reads as TGTGCCAGCAGCTTGGGCCAGCGGGACGAGCAGTTCTTC. It yields the protein CASSLGQRDEQFF. The chain combines TRBV7-2 with TRBJ2-1, with 7 bases aligning to TRBD2. The V and J ends lost 3 bases and 10 bases, in that order; junction bases with no gene match: 6. CDR1 and CDR2 from the germline V gene are SGHTA and FQGNSA. The CDR3 is 13 residues long. The variable domain in full, completed from reference TRBV7-2 and TRBJ2-1, reads GAGVSQSPSNKVTEKGKDVELRCDPISGHTALYWYRQSLGQGLEFLIYFQGNSAPDKSGLPSDRFSAERTGGSVSTLTIQRTQQEDSAVYLCASSLGQRDEQFFGPGTRLTVL.

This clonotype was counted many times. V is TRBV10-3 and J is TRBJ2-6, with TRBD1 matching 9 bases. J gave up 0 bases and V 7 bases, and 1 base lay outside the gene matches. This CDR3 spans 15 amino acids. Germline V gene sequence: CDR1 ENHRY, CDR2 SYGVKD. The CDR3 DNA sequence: TGTGCCATCATGGACAGGGGCTCTGGGGCCAACGTCCTGACTTTC. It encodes CAIMDRGSGANVLTF.

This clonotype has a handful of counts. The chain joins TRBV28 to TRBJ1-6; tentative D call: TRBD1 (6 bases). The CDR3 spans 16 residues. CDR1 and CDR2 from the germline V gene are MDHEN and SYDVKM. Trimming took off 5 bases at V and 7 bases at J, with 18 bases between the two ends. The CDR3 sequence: CASSTYLTGGNSPLHF. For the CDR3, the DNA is TGTGCCAGCAGTACCTACCTGACAGGAGGCAATTCACCCCTCCACTTT.

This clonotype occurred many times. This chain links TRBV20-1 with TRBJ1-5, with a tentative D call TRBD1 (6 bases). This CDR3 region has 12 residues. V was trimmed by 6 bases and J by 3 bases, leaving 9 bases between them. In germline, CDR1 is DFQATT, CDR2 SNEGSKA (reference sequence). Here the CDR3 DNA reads TGCAGTGCGGGGGACACCAATCAGCCCCAGCATTTT. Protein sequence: CSAGDTNQPQHF.

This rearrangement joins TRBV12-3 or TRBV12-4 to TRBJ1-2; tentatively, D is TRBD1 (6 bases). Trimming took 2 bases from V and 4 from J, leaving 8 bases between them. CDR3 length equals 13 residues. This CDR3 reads CASSLTGSYGYTF. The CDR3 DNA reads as TGTGCCAGCAGTTTAACAGGGAGCTATGGCTACACCTTC.

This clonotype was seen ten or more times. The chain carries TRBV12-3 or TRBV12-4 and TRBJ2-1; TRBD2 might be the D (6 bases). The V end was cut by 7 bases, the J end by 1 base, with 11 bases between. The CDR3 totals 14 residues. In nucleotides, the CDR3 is TGTGCCAGCACTTTGGGGGGTTCCTACAATGAGCAGTTCTTC. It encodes CASTLGGSYNEQFF.

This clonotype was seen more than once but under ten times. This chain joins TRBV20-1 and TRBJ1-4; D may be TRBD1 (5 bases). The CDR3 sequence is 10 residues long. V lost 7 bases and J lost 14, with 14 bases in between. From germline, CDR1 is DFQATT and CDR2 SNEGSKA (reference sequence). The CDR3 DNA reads TGCAGTGTCCCGGACACGAGGCTGTTTTTT. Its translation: CSVPDTRLFF.

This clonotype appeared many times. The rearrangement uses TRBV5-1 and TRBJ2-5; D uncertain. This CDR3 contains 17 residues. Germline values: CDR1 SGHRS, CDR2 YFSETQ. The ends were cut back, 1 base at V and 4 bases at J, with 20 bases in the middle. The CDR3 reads CASSLRQVGYPGETQYF. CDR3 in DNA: TGCGCCAGCAGCTTGAGGCAGGTCGGTTATCCCGGAGAGACCCAGTACTTC. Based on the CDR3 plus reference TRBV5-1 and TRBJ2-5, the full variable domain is KAGVTQTPRYLIKTRGQQVTLSCSPISGHRSVSWYQQTPGQGLQFLFEYFSETQRNKGNFPGRFSGRQFSNSRSEMNVSTLELGDSALYLCASSLRQVGYPGETQYFGPGTRLLVL.

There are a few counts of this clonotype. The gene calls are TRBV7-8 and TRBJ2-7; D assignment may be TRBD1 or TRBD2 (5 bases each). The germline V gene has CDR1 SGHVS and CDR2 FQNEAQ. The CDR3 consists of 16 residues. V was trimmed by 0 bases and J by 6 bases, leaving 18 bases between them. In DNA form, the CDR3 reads TGTGCCAGCAGCTTAGCGGGGGACCCTCGGCGGACCGAGCAGTACTTC. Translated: CASSLAGDPRRTEQYF.

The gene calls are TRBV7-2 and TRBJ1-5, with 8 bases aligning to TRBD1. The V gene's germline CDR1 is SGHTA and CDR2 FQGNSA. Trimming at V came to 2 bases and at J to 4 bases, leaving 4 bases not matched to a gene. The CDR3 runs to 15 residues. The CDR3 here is CASSLSQGANQPQHF. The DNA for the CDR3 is TGTGCCAGCAGCTTATCCCAGGGGGCAAATCAGCCCCAGCATTTT.